Described below is a single T cell receptor beta chain sequence and its context. No antigen is known for it. Here immunoSEQ multiplex PCR was the method, and the copy in TCRdb shows in-frame clones only, minus some. The data contain tens of thousands of clones, approximately 84% of them singletons. The record originates from a study of a mutant IDH1 vaccine in newly diagnosed glioma. Study context: Vaccine administration was initiated 4-6 weeks following radiotherapy alone, or with temozolomide cycles.

Germline-derived CDR1 and CDR2 are KGHSH and LQKENI. The CDR3 spans 17 residues. The V end was cut by 3 bases, the J end by 3 bases, with 20 bases between. Time point indicated: week 47, end of study. Vaccine doses each comprised 300 ug of mutant IDH1 20-mer peptide, with topical imiquimod. The study gave patients eight vaccinations in weeks 1, 3, 5, 7, 11, 15, 19, 23. The rearrangement uses TRBV18 and TRBJ1-1; D is possibly TRBD1 (6 bases). The specimen comprised PBMCs, sampled from a glioma patient whose treatment included an IDH1 peptide vaccine. The receptor's source is a woman aged 25-40 years with glioma. Some clones in this sample may be carry-over from other donors' samples. This CDR3 reads CASSPPPRRRGYTEAFF. CDR3 DNA sequence: TGTGCCAGCTCACCCCCGCCTCGCCGAAGGGGGTACACTGAAGCTTTCTTT.